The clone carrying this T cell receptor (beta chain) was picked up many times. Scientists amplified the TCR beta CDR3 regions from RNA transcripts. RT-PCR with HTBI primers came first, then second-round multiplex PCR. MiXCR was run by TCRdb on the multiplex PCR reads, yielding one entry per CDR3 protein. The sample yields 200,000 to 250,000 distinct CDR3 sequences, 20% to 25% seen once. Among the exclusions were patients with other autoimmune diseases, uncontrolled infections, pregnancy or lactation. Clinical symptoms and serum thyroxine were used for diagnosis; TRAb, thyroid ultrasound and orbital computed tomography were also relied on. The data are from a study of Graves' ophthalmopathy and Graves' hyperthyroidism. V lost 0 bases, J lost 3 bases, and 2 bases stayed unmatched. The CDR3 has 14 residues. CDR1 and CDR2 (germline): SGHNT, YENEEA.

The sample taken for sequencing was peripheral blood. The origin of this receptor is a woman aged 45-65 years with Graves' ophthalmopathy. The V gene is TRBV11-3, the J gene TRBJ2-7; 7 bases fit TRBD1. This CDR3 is CASSLDQGVYEQYF. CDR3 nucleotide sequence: TGTGCCAGCAGCTTAGATCAGGGGGTCTACGAGCAGTACTTC. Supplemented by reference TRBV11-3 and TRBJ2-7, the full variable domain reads EAGVVQSPRYKIIEKKQPVAFWCNPISGHNTLYWYLQNLGQGPELLIRYENEEAVDDSQLPKDRFSAERLKGVDSTLKIQPAELGDSAVYLCASSLDQGVYEQYFGPGTRLTVT.